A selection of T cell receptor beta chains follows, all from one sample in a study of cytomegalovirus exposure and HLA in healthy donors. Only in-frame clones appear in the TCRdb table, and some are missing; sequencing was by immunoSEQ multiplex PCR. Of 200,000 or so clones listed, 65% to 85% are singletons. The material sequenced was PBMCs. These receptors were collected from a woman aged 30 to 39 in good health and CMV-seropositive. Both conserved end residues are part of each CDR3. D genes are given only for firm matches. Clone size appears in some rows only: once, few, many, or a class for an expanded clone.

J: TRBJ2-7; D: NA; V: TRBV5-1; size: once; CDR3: CASSFRGSNEQYF; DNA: TGCGCCAGCAGCTTCCGGGGTTCGAACGAGCAGTACTTC
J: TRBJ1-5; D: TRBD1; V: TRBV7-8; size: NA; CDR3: CASSLVLDRDNQPQHF; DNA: TGTGCCAGCAGCTTAGTCCTGGACAGGGACAATCAGCCCCAGCATTTT
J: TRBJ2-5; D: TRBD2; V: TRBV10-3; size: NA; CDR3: CAISEQLAGGETQYF; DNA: TGTGCCATCAGTGAGCAACTAGCGGGGGGAGAGACCCAGTACTTC
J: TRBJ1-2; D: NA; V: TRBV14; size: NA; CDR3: CASSQEAVYGYTF; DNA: TGTGCCAGCAGCCAAGAGGCTGTCTATGGCTACACCTTC
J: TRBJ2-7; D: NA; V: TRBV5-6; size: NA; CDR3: CASSLYSGYEQYF; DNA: TGTGCCAGCAGCTTGTATTCGGGTTACGAGCAGTACTTC
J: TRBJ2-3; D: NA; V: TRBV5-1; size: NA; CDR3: CASSLVESDTQYF; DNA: TGCGCCAGCAGCTTGGTGGAGTCAGATACGCAGTATTTT
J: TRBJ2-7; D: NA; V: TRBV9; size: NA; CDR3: CASSVGSAGPGYEQYF; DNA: TGTGCCAGCAGCGTAGGCTCTGCGGGCCCCGGGTACGAGCAGTACTTC
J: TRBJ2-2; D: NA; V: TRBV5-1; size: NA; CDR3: CASSLDLTGELFF; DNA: TGCGCCAGCAGCCTGGACTTGACCGGGGAGCTGTTTTTT
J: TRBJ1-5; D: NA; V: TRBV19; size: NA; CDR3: CASSISPGGNQPQHF; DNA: TGTGCCAGTAGTATAAGTCCAGGGGGCAATCAGCCCCAGCATTTT
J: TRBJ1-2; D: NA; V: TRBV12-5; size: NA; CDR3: CASGPGGLGAYGYTF; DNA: TGTGCTAGTGGCCCCGGGGGGTTGGGCGCCTATGGCTACACCTTC
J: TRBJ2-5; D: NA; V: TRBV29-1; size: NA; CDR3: CSVGGETQYF; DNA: TGCAGCGTTGGAGGAGAGACCCAGTACTTC
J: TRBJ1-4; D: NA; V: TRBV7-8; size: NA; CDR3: CASRVPGINEKLFF; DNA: TGTGCCAGCAGGGTCCCCGGGATTAATGAAAAACTGTTTTTT
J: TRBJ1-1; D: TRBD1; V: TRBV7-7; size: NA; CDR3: CASSLDRGTEAFF; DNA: TGTGCTAGCAGCCTTGACAGGGGCACTGAAGCTTTCTTT
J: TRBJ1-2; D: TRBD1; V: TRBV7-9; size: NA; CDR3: CAGTGDGGYTF; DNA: TGTGCGGGGACAGGGGATGGAGGCTACACCTTC
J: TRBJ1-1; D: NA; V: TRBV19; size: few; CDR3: CASSIVGLVNTEAFF; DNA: TGTGCCAGTAGTATAGTGGGGCTAGTGAACACTGAAGCTTTCTTT
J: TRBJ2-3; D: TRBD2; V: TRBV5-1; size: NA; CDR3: CASRPLGGRGNTQYF; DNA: TGCGCCAGCAGACCCCTGGGCGGGAGAGGGAATACGCAGTATTTT
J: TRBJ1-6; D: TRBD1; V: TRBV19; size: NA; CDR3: CASSMPTGNPSYNSPLHF; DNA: TGTGCCAGTAGTATGCCGACAGGGAACCCCTCCTATAATTCACCCCTCCACTTT
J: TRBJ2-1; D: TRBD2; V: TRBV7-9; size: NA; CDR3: CASSYGGLAGDSYNEQFF; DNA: TGTGCCAGCAGCTACGGGGGGTTGGCGGGAGATTCCTACAATGAGCAGTTCTTC
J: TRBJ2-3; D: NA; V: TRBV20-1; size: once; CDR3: CSVISADTQYF; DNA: TGCAGTGTTATCAGTGCAGATACGCAGTATTTT
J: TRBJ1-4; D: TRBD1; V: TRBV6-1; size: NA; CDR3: CASSEDRGIATNEKLFF; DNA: TGTGCCAGCAGTGAAGACAGGGGCATTGCAACTAATGAAAAACTGTTTTTT
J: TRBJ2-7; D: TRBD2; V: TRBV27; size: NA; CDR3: CASSWTSGNEQYF; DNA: TGTGCCAGCAGTTGGACTAGCGGGAACGAGCAGTACTTC
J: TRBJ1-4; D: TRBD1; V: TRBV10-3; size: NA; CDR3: CAISPGQGLEKLFF; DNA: TGTGCCATCAGTCCCGGACAGGGTTTGGAAAAACTGTTTTTT
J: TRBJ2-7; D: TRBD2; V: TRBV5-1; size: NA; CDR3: CASSSRKGTSGGLYEQYF; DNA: TGCGCCAGCAGCTCACGAAAGGGGACTAGCGGGGGGTTGTACGAGCAGTACTTC
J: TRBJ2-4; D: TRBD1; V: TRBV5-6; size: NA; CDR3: CASSLQDRINIQYF; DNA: TGTGCCAGCAGCTTACAGGACAGGATAAACATTCAGTACTTC
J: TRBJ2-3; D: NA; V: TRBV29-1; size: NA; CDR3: CSAGQTDTQYF; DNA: TGCAGCGCCGGACAGACAGATACGCAGTATTTT
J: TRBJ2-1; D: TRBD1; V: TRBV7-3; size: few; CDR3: CASSPRQGMFGNEQFF; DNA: TGTGCCAGCAGCCCCAGACAGGGTATGTTCGGGAATGAGCAGTTCTTC
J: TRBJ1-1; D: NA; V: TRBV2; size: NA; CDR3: CASMGAGALTTEAFF; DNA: TGTGCCAGCATGGGGGCAGGGGCCCTAACCACTGAAGCTTTCTTT
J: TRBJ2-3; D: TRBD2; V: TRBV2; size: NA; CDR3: CASSGTSGGTDTQYF; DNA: TGTGCCAGCAGTGGGACTAGCGGGGGTACAGATACGCAGTATTTT
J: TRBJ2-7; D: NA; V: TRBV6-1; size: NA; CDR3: CASSENVLAYEQYF; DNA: TGTGCCAGCAGTGAAAACGTTTTAGCCTACGAGCAGTACTTC
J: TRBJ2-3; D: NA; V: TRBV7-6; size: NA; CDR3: CASSVRTSTDTQYF; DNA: TGTGCCAGCAGCGTCCGTACTAGCACAGATACGCAGTATTTT
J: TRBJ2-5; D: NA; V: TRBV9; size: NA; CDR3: CASSVTPGRQETQYF; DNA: TGTGCCAGCAGCGTAACCCCAGGGAGGCAAGAGACCCAGTACTTC
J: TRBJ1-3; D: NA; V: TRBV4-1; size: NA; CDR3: CASSQFGRGGGNTIYF; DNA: TGCGCCAGCAGCCAATTCGGACGGGGGGGTGGAAACACCATATATTTT
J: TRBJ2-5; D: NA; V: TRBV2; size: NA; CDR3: CASSEEAGHETQYF; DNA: TGTGCCAGCAGTGAAGAAGCAGGACACGAGACCCAGTACTTC
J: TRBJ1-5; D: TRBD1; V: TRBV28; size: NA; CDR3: CASSNRGVAQPQHF; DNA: TGTGCCAGCAGTAACAGGGGAGTCGCTCAGCCCCAGCATTTT
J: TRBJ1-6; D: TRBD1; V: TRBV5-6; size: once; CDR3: CASSSSRTGGNSPLHF; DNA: TGTGCCAGCAGCTCGAGTCGGACAGGGGGTAATTCACCCCTCCACTTT
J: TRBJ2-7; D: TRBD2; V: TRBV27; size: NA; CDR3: CASSFYAGAYEQYF; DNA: TGTGCCAGCAGTTTCTACGCGGGAGCGTACGAGCAGTACTTC
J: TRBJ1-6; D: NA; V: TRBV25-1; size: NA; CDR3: CASKGGVYNSPLHF; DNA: TGTGCCAGCAAAGGAGGGGTCTATAATTCACCCCTCCACTTT
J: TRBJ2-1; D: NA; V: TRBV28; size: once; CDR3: CASSLPRGSSYNEQFF; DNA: TGTGCCAGCAGCCTGCCAAGGGGAAGCTCCTACAATGAGCAGTTCTTC
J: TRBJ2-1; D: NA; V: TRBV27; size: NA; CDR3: CASSLVPPFRDLDNEQFF; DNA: TGTGCCAGCAGTTTAGTTCCGCCGTTCCGGGACTTGGACAATGAGCAGTTCTTC
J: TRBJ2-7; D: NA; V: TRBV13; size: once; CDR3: CASSRGQVTYEQYF; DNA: TGTGCCAGCAGCCGCGGGCAGGTGACCTACGAGCAGTACTTC
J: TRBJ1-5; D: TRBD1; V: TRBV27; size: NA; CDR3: CASQGQSNQPQHF; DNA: TGTGCCAGCCAGGGACAGTCTAATCAGCCCCAGCATTTT